This TCR beta chain was obtained from a study of patients and donors after allogeneic stem cell transplantation. V shed 4 bases and J shed 6 bases, with 12 bases lying between them. This CDR3 is 13 amino acids long. Germline V gene sequence: CDR1 SNHLY, CDR2 FYNNEI. This clonotype was detected ten times or more. MiXCR was run by TCRdb on the RT-PCR reads, yielding one entry per CDR3 protein. This sample has roughly 2,500 distinct CDR3 sequences, with less than 5% found just once. V and J are TRBV2 and TRBJ1-1, with D possibly TRBD1 on 5 matching bases. The sequence was obtained from a human donor who was either an allogeneic HSCT recipient or a stem cell or donor lymphocyte infusion donor (not recorded which). It is not recorded whose cells these are; they may come from a transplant donor. The sequenced sample consisted of blood, either unsorted or a sorted T cell fraction (not recorded which). CDR3 region: CASSGREEAEAFF. As DNA, the CDR3 is TGTGCCAGCAGTGGCAGGGAAGAGGCTGAAGCTTTCTTT.